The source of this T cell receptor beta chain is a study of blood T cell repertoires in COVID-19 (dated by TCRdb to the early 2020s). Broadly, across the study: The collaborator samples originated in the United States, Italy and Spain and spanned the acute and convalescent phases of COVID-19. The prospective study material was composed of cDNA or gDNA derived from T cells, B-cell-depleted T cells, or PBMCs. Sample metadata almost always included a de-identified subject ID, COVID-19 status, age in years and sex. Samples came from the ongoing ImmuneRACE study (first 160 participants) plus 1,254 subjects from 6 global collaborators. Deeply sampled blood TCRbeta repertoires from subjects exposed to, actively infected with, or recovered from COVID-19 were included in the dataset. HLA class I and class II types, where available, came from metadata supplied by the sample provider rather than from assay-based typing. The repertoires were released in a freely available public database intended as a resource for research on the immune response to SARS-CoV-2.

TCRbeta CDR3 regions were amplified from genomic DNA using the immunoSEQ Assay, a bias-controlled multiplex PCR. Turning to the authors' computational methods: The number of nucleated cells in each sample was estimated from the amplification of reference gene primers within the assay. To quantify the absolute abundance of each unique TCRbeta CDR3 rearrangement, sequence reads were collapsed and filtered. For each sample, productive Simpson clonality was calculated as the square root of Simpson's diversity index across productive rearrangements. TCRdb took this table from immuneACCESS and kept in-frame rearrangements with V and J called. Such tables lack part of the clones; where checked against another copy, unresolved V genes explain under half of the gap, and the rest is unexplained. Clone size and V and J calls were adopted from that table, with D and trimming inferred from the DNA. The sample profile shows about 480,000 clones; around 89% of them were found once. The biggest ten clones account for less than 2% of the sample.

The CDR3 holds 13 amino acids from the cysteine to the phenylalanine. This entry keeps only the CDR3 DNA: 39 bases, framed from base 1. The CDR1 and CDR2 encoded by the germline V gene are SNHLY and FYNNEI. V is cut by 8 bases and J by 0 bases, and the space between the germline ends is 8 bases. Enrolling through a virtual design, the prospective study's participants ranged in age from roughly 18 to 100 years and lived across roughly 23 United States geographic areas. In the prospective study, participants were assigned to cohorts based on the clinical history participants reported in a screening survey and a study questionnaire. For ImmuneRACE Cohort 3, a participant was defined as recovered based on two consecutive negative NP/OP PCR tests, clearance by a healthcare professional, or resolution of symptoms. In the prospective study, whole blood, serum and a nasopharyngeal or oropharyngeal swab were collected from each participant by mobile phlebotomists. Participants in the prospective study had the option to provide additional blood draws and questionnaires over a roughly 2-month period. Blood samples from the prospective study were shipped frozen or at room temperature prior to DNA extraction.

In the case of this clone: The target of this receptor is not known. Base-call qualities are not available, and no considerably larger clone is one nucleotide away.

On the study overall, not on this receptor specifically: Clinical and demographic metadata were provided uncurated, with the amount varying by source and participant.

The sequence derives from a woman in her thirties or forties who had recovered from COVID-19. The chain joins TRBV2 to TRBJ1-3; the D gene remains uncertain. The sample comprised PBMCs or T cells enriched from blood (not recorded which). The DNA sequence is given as TGTGCCAGCGTTCTTTACTCTGGAAACACCATATATTTT. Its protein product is CASVLYSGNTIYF.